This TCR beta chain was identified during a study of blood T cells in healthy people across ages. Study overall: About one barcoded beta molecule per two T cells came from capture by template switching.

On this clonotype itself: The junction shows a germline mismatch at one end, possibly a read error.

Germline CDR1 and CDR2: LGHDT and YNNKEL (reference sequence). CDR3 size: 15 residues. PCR was performed a second time for about 7 to 12 cycles using a sample-barcoded 5' primer and a J-beta primer mix. TCRdb used MiXCR to reprocess the 5' RACE reads, holding one entry per CDR3 protein. In the table there are more than 1.4 million distinct CDR3 sequences, roughly 40% of which are singletons. The rearrangement joins TRBV3-1 to TRBJ2-5, with D perhaps matching TRBD1 (5 bases). This receptor was taken from a woman aged 18-35 years in good health. The sample comprised blood. In nucleotides, the CDR3 is TGTACCAGCAGCCGGCAGGGTGTGGTACGAGAGACCCAGTACTTC. It is translated as CTSSRQGVVRETQYF.